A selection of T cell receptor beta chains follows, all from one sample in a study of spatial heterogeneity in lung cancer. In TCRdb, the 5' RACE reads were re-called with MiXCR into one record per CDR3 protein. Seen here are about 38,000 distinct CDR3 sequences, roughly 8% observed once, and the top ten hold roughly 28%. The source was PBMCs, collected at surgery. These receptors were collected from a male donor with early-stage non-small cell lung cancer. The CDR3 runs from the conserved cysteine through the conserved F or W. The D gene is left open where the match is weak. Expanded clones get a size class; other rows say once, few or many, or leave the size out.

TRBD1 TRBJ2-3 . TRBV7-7 CASSPLTGGGTDTQYF TGTGCTAGCAGCCCGCTGACAGGGGGCGGAACAGATACGCAGTATTTT
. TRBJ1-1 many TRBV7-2 CASSLVRAGTGF TGTGCCAGCAGCTTAGTCCGGGCCGGGACGGGTTTT
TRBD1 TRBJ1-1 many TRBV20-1 CSAPQGADTEAFF TGCAGTGCGCCCCAGGGGGCGGACACTGAAGCTTTCTTT
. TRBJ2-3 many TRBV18 CASSGEDLNRYF TGTGCCAGCTCAGGCGAGGATCTCAACCGGTATTTT
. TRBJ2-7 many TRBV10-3 CAISDFTGASSYEQYF TGTGCCATCAGTGATTTCACGGGCGCCTCCTCCTACGAGCAGTACTTC
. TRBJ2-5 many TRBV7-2 CASSPEIRQKETQYF TGTGCCAGCAGCCCCGAGATCCGGCAGAAAGAGACCCAGTACTTC
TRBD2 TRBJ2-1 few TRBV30 CAWRISGSYNEQFF TGTGCCTGGAGGATTAGCGGGAGCTACAATGAGCAGTTCTTC
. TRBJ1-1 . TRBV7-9 CASSLDTARTEAFF TGTGCCAGCAGCTTGGACACCGCAAGGACTGAAGCTTTCTTT
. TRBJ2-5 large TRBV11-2 CASSFWGNRLQETQYF TGTGCCAGCAGCTTTTGGGGAAACCGTCTCCAAGAGACCCAGTACTTC
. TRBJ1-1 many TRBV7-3 CASSLTANTEAFF TGTGCCAGCAGCTTGACAGCGAACACTGAAGCTTTCTTT
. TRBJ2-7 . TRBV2 CASSYGAGQNYEQYF TGTGCCAGCAGTTACGGGGCGGGACAGAACTACGAGCAGTACTTC
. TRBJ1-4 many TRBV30 CAWSVLRENEKLFF TGTGCCTGGAGTGTACTCAGGGAGAATGAAAAACTGTTTTTT
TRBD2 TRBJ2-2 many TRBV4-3 CASSQELAGRSNTGELFF TGCGCCAGCAGCCAGGAACTAGCGGGGCGCTCGAACACCGGGGAGCTGTTTTTT
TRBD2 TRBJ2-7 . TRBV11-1 CASSLREGSLGHEQYF TGTGCCAGCAGCTTACGGGAGGGATCTCTTGGACACGAGCAGTACTTC
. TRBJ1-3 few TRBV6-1 CASSEALPAWGNTIYF TGTGCCAGCAGTGAAGCCCTCCCGGCTTGGGGAAACACCATATATTTT
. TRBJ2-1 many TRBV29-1 CSVVEGPWDYNEQFF TGCAGCGTTGTGGAAGGGCCATGGGATTACAATGAGCAGTTCTTC
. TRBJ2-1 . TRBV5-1 CASRPPDSISYNEQFF TGCGCCAGCAGACCCCCGGACAGCATCTCCTACAATGAGCAGTTCTTC
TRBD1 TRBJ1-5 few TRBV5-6 CASSLRRTGGYGDQPQHF TGTGCCAGCAGCTTACGGCGGACAGGGGGCTATGGGGATCAGCCCCAGCATTTT
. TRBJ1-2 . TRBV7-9 CASNREANYGYTF TGTGCCAGCAACCGGGAAGCAAACTATGGCTACACCTTC
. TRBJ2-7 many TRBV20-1 CSAIGQPGYEQYF TGCAGTGCTATAGGACAGCCAGGCTACGAGCAGTACTTC
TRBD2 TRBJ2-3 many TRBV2 CASSPRGRGNPDTQYF TGTGCCAGCAGCCCGCGGGGGAGAGGCAATCCAGATACGCAGTATTTT
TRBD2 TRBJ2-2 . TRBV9 CASSVGLAGLLQNTGELFF TGTGCCAGCAGCGTAGGGTTAGCGGGGCTACTCCAGAACACCGGGGAGCTGTTTTTT
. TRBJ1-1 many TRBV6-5 CASSYSRITGATEAFF TGTGCCAGCAGTTACTCGAGGATAACGGGGGCGACTGAAGCTTTCTTT
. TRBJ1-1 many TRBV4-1 CASSQGEGVNTEAFF TGCGCCAGCAGCCAGGGGGAGGGGGTGAACACTGAAGCTTTCTTT
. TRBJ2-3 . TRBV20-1 CSARTLAISTDTQYF TGCAGTGCTAGAACCCTAGCTATAAGCACAGATACGCAGTATTTT
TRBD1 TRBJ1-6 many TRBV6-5 CASRGGGFYNSPLHF TGTGCCAGCAGGGGAGGGGGCTTCTATAATTCACCCCTCCACTTT